This T cell receptor (beta chain) was sequenced during a study of blood T cells in healthy people across ages. The CDR3 contains 15 residues. CDR1 is KGHSH and CDR2 is LQKENI in the germline V gene. Trimming cost V 3 bases and J 5 bases; bases outside gene matches: 8. A second PCR, run for about 6 to 12 cycles, used a sample-barcoded 5' primer plus a J-beta primer mix. TCRdb re-called the 5' RACE reads with MiXCR, one entry per CDR3 protein. The table includes 1,500,000 or so distinct CDR3 sequences, almost 60% detected once. This chain connects TRBV18 to TRBJ2-5, with 8 bases matching TRBD2. This clonotype was sampled from a man between 18 and 35 years old in good health. The sequenced sample consisted of blood. CDR3 sequence reads: CASSPMSGSFETQYF. The CDR3 nucleotides are TGTGCCAGCTCACCGATGAGCGGGAGTTTTGAGACCCAGTACTTC.